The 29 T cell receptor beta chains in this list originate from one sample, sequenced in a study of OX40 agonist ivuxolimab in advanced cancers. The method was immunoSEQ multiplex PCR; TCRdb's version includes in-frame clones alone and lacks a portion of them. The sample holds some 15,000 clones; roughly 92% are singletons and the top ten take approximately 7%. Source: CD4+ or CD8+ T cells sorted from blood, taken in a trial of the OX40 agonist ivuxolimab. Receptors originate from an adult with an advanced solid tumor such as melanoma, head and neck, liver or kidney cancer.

CDR3 protein: CASSLGGGGEKLFF. CDR3 DNA sequence: TGTGCCAGCAGTTTAGGGGGCGGAGGGGAAAAACTGTTTTTT. The chain couples TRBV28 to TRBJ1-4; tentative D call: TRBD1 (6 bases). V gave up 2 bases and J gave up 8 bases, with 12 bases separating them. The CDR3 runs to 14 residues. CDR1 and CDR2 (germline): MDHEN, SYDVKM.

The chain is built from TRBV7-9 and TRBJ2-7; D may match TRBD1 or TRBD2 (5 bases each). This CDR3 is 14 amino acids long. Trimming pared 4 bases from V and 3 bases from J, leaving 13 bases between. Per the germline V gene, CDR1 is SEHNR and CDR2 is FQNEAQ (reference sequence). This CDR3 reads CASSSAGAHYEQYF. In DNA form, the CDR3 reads TGTGCCAGCAGCTCGGCCGGGGCCCACTACGAGCAGTACTTC. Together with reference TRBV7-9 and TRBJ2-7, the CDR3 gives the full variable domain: DTGVSQNPRHKITKRGQNVTFRCDPISEHNRLYWYRQTLGQGPEFLTYFQNEAQLEKSRLLSDRFSAERPKGSFSTLEIQRTEQGDSAMYLCASSSAGAHYEQYFGPGTRLTVT.

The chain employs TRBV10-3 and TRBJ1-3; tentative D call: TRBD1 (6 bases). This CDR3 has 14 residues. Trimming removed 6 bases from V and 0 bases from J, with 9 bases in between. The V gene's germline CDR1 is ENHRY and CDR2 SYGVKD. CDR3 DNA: TGTGCCATCAGGGGCAGGGGCTCTGGAAACACCATATATTTT. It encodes CAIRGRGSGNTIYF.

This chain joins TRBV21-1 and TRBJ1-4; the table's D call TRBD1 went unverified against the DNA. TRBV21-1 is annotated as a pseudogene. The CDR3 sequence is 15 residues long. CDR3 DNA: TGTGCCAGCAGCAAACCCCGGACAGAGGGTGAAAAACTGTTTTTT. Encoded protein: CASSKPRTEGEKLFF.

CDR3 residues: CSARGGSTQYF. The CDR3 region has the DNA TGCAGTGCTAGAGGCGGGAGTACGCAGTATTTT. The chain recombines TRBV20-1 with TRBJ2-3; TRBD2 matches 7 bases. Losses at the gene ends were 1 base for V and 8 bases for J; bases not matched to a gene: 0. Per the germline V gene, CDR1 is DFQATT and CDR2 is SNEGSKA (reference sequence). The CDR3 runs to 11 residues.

The CDR3 sequence is CASSQPLASGGNQETQYF. Written as DNA, the CDR3 is TGTGCCAGCAGCCAACCCCTAGCTAGCGGGGGAAACCAAGAGACCCAGTACTTC. The J gene is TRBJ2-5, the V gene TRBV21-1; TRBD2 reflects the table's D call only, with no check against the DNA. TRBV21-1 is designated a pseudogene. The CDR3 is 18 amino acids.

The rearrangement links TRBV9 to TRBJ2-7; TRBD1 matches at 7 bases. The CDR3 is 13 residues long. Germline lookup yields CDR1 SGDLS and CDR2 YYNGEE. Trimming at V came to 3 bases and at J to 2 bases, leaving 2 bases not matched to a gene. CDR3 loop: CASSGGTAYEQYF. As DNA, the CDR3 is TGTGCCAGCAGCGGAGGGACAGCCTACGAGCAGTACTTC.

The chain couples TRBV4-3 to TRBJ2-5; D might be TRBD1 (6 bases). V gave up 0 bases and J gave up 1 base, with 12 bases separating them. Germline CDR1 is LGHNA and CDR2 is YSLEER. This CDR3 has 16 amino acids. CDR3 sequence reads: CASSQDRRTAQETQYF. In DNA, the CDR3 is TGCGCCAGCAGCCAAGATCGTCGGACAGCCCAAGAGACCCAGTACTTC.

The DNA for the CDR3 is TGTGCCAGCAGTTTACAATTCTCTACGTACCAGTACTTC. This encodes CASSLQFSTYQYF. The chain combines TRBV28 with TRBJ2-5; D is ambiguous. The CDR3 has 13 amino acids. Germline V gene sequence: CDR1 MDHEN, CDR2 SYDVKM. V was clipped by 2 bases and J by 10 bases, with 14 bases between them.

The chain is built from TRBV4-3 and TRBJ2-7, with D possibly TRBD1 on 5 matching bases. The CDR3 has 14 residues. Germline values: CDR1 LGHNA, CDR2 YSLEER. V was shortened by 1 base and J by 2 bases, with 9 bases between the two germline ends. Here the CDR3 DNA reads TGCGCCAGCAGCCAAGCAACAGGTACCTACGAGCAGTACTTC. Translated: CASSQATGTYEQYF.

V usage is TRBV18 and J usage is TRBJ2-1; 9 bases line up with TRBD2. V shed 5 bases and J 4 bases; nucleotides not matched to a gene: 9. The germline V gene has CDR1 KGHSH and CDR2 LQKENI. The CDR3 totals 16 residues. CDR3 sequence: CASSGRETSGYNEQFF. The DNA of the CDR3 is TGTGCCAGCTCAGGCAGAGAGACTAGCGGTTACAATGAGCAGTTCTTC.

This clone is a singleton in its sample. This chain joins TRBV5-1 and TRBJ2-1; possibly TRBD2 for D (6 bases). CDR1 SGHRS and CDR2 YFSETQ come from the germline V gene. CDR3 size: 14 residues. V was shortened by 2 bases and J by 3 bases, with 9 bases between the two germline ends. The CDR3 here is CASSFRESYNEQFF. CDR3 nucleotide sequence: TGCGCCAGCAGCTTTCGGGAGAGCTACAATGAGCAGTTCTTC.

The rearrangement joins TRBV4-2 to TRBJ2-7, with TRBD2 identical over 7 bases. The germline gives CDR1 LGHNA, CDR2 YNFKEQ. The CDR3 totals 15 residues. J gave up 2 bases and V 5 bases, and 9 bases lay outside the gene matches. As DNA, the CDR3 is TGTGCCAGCAGCACCGTTAGCGGGTCCACCTACGAGCAGTACTTC. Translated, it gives CASSTVSGSTYEQYF.

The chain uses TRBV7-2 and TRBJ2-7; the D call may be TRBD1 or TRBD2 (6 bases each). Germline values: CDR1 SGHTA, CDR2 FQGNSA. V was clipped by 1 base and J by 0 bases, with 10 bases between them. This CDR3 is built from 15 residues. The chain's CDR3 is CASSLEGGHSYEQYF. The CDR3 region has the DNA TGTGCCAGCAGCTTAGAGGGGGGCCACTCCTACGAGCAGTACTTC. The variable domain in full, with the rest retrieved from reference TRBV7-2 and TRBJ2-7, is GAGVSQSPSNKVTEKGKDVELRCDPISGHTALYWYRQSLGQGLEFLIYFQGNSAPDKSGLPSDRFSAERTGGSVSTLTIQRTQQEDSAVYLCASSLEGGHSYEQYFGPGTRLTVT.

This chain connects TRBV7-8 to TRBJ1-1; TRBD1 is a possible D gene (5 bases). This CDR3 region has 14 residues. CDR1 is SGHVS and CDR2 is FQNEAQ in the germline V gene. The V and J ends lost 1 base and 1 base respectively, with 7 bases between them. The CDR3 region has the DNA TGTGCCAGCAGCTTAGATCAGGGGAACACTGAAGCTTTCTTT. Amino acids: CASSLDQGNTEAFF. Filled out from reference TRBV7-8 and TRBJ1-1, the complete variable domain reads GAGVSQSPRYKVAKRGQDVALRCDPISGHVSLFWYQQALGQGPEFLTYFQNEAQLDKSGLPSDRFFAERPEGSVSTLKIQRTQQEDSAVYLCASSLDQGNTEAFFGQGTRLTVV.

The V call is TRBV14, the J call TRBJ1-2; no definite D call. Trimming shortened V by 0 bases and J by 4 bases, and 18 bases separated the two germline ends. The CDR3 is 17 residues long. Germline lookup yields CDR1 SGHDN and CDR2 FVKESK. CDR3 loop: CASSQDRVSLQPYGYTF. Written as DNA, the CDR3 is TGTGCCAGCAGCCAAGATCGGGTCTCGCTTCAACCCTATGGCTACACCTTC.

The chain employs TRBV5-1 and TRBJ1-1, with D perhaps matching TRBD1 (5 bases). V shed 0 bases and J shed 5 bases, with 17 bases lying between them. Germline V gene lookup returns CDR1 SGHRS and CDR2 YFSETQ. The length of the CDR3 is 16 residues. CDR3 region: CASSLDPLEEGTEAFF. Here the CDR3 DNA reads TGCGCCAGCAGCTTGGACCCATTGGAGGAGGGGACTGAAGCTTTCTTT.

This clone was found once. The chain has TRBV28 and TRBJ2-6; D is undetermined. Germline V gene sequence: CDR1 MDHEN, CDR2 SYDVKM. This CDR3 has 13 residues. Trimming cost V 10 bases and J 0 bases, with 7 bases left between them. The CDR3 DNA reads TGTGCCACCACTTCCTCTGGGGCCAACGTCCTGACTTTC. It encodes CATTSSGANVLTF.

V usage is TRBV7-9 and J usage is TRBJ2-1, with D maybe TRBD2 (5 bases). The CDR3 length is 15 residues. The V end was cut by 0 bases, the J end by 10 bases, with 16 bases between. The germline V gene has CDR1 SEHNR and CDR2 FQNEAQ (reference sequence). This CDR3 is CASSLAWSTGNEQFF. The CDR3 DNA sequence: TGTGCCAGCAGCTTAGCTTGGTCCACGGGGAACGAGCAGTTCTTC.

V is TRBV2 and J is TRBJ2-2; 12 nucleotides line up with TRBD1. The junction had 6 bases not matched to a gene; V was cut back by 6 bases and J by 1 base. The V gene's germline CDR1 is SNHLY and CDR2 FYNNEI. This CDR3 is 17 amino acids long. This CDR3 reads CASSWDRGQMNTGELFF. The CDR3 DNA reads TGTGCCAGCAGCTGGGACAGGGGGCAGATGAACACCGGGGAGCTGTTTTTT.

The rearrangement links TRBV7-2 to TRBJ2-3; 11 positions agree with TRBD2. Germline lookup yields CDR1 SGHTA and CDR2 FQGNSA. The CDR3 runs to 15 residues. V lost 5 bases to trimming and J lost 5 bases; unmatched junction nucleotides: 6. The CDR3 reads CASSVSGGAGDTQYF. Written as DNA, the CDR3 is TGTGCCAGCAGCGTTAGCGGGGGGGCAGGAGATACGCAGTATTTT.

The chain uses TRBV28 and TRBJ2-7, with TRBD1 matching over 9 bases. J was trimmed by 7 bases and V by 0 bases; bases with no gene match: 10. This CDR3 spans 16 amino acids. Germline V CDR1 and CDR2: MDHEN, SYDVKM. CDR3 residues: CASSLWPGQGFYEQYF. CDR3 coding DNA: TGTGCCAGCAGTTTATGGCCGGGACAGGGTTTCTATGAGCAGTACTTC.

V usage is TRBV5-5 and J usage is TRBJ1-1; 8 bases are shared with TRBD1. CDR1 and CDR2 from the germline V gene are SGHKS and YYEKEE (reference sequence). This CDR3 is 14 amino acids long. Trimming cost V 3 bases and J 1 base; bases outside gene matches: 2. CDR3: CASSYGTGNTEAFF. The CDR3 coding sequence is TGTGCCAGCAGCTACGGGACAGGGAACACTGAAGCTTTCTTT.

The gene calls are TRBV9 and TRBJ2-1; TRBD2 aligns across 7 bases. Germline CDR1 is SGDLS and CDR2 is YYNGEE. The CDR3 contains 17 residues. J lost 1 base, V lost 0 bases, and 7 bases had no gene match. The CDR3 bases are TGTGCCAGCAGCGTAGTATCAACGGGGGGATCCTACAATGAGCAGTTCTTC. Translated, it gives CASSVVSTGGSYNEQFF.

Here the CDR3 reads CASSPRQGASDTQYF. In DNA, the CDR3 is TGTGCCAGCAGCCCTAGACAGGGGGCATCAGATACGCAGTATTTT. The chain is built from TRBV14 and TRBJ2-3; 10 bases line up with TRBD1. The length of the CDR3 is 15 residues. Germline values: CDR1 SGHDN, CDR2 FVKESK. V shed 4 bases and J 4 bases; nucleotides not matched to a gene: 5.

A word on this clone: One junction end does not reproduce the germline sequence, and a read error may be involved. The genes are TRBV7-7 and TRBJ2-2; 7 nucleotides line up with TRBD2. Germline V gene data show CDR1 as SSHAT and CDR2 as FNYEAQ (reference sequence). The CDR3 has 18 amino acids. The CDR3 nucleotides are TGTGCTAGCAGCTTAGTTCCAGCGGGGACGGCGAACACCGGGGAGCTGTTTTTT. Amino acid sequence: CASSLVPAGTANTGELFF.

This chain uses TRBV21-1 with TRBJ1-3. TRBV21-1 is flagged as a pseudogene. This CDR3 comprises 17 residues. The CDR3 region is CASSKERERKPGNTIYF. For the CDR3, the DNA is TGTGCCAGCAGCAAAGAAAGGGAGCGAAAACCTGGAAACACCATATATTTT.

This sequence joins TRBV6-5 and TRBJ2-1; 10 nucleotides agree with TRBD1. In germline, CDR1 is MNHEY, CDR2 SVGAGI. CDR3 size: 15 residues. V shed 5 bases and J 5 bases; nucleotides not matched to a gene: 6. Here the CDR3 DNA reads TGTGCCAGCAGTAAACCGGGACAGGGGCACAATGAGCAGTTCTTC. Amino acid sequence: CASSKPGQGHNEQFF.

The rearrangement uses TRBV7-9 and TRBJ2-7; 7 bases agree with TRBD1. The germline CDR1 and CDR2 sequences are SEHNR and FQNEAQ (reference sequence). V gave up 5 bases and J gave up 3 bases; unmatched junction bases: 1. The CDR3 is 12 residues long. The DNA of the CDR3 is TGTGCCAGCAGCACAGGGGACTACGAGCAGTACTTC. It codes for CASSTGDYEQYF.